The subject of this entry is one T cell receptor beta chain. The antigen is unknown. The study sequenced TCR beta in blood CD8+ and CD4+ T cells. FACS enriched CD8+ TEMRA cells, while bulk CD8+ and CD4+ were negatively isolated. Random hexamers were used to reverse transcribe an amount of about 0.5 to 1 ug RNA. Amplification of TCR beta CDR3 used immunoSEQ multiplex PCR across 54 Vbeta and 13 Jbeta. TCRdb re-analysed the immunoSEQ multiplex PCR reads in MiXCR, keeping a single row per CDR3 protein. The sample lists about 240,000 distinct CDR3 sequences, about 96% occurring once. This entry belongs to a study of CD8 T cells in Susac syndrome. J gave up 5 bases and V 9 bases, and 10 bases lay outside the gene matches. CDR1 is KGHDR, CDR2 SFDVKD, per germline. The CDR3 loop spans 14 amino acids. Study results and limitations: Clonal expansion was missing from Susac syndrome CD4+ T cell repertoires.

The chain recombines TRBV24-1 with TRBJ2-5; 8 bases map to TRBD1. This sequence originates from a human donor with Susac syndrome. The sample taken for sequencing was CD4+ T cells from PBMCs. In DNA, the CDR3 is TGTGCCACCTCCGGGGCAGGGGGCGGCGAGACCCAGTACTTC. Translating it yields CATSGAGGGETQYF.